These 7 T cell receptor beta chains originate from one sample sequenced in a study of blood T cell repertoires in COVID-19. Sequenced by immunoSEQ multiplex PCR; TCRdb stores in-frame clones only, minus some. Here the sample spans some 530,000 clones, 80% to 90% being singletons. The material sequenced was peripheral blood. These TCRs come from a human donor in a cohort sampled during active COVID-19.

V is TRBV28 and J is TRBJ1-6; no firm D call. V lost 5 bases and J 14 bases, leaving 13 bases between the germline ends. CDR1 is MDHEN and CDR2 is SYDVKM in the germline V gene. This CDR3 has 12 amino acids. The DNA for the CDR3 is TGTGCCAGCAGTCCCCAACGGAGGGCCCTCCACTTT. Protein product: CASSPQRRALHF.

The chain joins TRBV25-1 to TRBJ2-5; 9 bases fit TRBD1. The CDR3 covers 15 residues. The germline CDR1 and CDR2 sequences are MGHDK and SYGVNS. V was pared by 8 bases and J by 7 bases, with 14 bases of the junction left unmatched. CDR3 in amino acids: CASLDRTGEFGTQYF. As DNA, the CDR3 is TGTGCCAGCCTCGATAGGACAGGGGAGTTCGGGACCCAGTACTTC.

The chain has TRBV7-3 and TRBJ2-7, with 8 bases lining up with TRBD2. Germline CDR1 SGHTA, CDR2 FQGTGA. V dropped 5 bases and J dropped 6; count of bases not matched to a gene: 6. This CDR3 has 13 amino acids. In DNA, the CDR3 is TGTGCCAGCAGCCAAAGCGGGAGCGGCGAGCAGTACTTC. Amino acid sequence: CASSQSGSGEQYF.

In this sample, this clone turned up once. The gene calls are TRBV11-3 and TRBJ2-5; 9 positions match TRBD2. Trimming took 4 bases from V and 2 from J; bases not matched to a gene: 2. The CDR3 contains 14 residues. Germline assignment: CDR1 SGHNT and CDR2 YENEEA. The CDR3 loop is CASSSGLAQETQYF. In DNA, the CDR3 is TGTGCCAGCAGCTCAGGACTAGCGCAAGAGACCCAGTACTTC.

The gene calls are TRBV5-5 and TRBJ2-7; possibly TRBD1 for D (6 bases). V was trimmed by 0 bases and J by 3 bases, leaving 7 bases between them. Germline assignment: CDR1 SGHKS and CDR2 YYEKEE (reference sequence). The CDR3 totals 13 residues. The chain's CDR3 is CASSLVGGYEQYF. In DNA, the CDR3 is TGTGCCAGCAGCTTGGTAGGGGGCTACGAGCAGTACTTC.

The chain is built from TRBV7-9 and TRBJ2-3; tentatively, D is TRBD1 (7 bases). The CDR3 covers 14 residues. Trimming pared 5 bases from V and 1 base from J, leaving 10 bases between. Germline CDR1 SEHNR, CDR2 FQNEAQ (reference sequence). The CDR3 spells CASSRGTGTDTQYF. CDR3 bases: TGTGCCAGCAGCCGGGGGACAGGCACAGATACGCAGTATTTT.

The chain recombines TRBV11-2 with TRBJ2-1; TRBD2 might be the D (6 bases). Per germline, CDR1 SGHAT and CDR2 FQNNGV. V was clipped by 6 bases and J by 4 bases, with 19 bases between them. The CDR3 consists of 16 residues. The CDR3, as DNA: TGTGCCAGCAGTTACCGGGGAGCGGGCCCTTACAATGAGCAGTTCTTC. It codes for CASSYRGAGPYNEQFF.